The source of this TCR beta chain is a study of cytomegalovirus exposure and HLA in healthy donors. Findings of the study overall: Later on, an analysis found that several of the most significant clusters appeared to be linked to common viral pathogens, which included parvovirus B19. At a 0.05 false discovery rate, a later analysis found roughly 17,000 TCR beta sequences to be associated with HLA alleles.

CDR1 SQVTM and CDR2 ANQGSEA come from the germline V gene. The CDR3 covers 13 residues. V lost 4 bases, J lost 3 bases, and 13 bases lay in between. Primers for the PCR totalled 60 Vbeta and 13 Jbeta. This table comes from immunoSEQ multiplex PCR, and its TCRdb copy is limited to in-frame clones, with some not included. The table includes about 52,000 clones, around 70% detected once. Notes on this clone: The antigen remains unidentified.

V gene TRBV29-1 combines with J gene TRBJ2-7, with D uncertain. The specimen was PBMCs. The TCR comes from a man aged 18 to 29 in good health and CMV-seronegative. The CDR3 nucleotides read TGCAGCGTTGCGGCGGCCCAGAACTACGAGCAGTACTTC. Translated: CSVAAAQNYEQYF.